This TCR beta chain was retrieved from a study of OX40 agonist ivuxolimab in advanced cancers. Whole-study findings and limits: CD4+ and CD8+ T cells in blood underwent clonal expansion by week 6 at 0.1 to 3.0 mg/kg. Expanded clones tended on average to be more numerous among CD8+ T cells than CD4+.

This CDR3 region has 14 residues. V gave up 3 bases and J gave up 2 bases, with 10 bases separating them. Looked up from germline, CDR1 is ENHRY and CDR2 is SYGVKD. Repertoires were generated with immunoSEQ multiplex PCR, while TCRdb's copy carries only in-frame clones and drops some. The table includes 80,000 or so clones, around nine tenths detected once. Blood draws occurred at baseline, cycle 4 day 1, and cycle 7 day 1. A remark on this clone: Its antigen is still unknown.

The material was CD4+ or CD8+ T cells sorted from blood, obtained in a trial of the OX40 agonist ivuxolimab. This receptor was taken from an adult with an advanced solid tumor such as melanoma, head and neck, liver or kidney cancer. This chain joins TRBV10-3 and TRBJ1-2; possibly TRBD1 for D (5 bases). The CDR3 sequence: CAISEGQGNYGYTF. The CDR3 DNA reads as TGTGCCATCAGTGAAGGTCAGGGAAACTATGGCTACACCTTC.